This TCR beta chain emerged from a study of regulatory T cells in long-lasting Graves disease. Indicated time point: newly diagnosed GD, antithyroid drugs for less than 3 months. PBMC-extracted RNA yielded the TCR library. V gave up 4 bases and J gave up 2 bases, with 12 bases separating them. Germline lookup yields CDR1 MGHRA and CDR2 YSYEKL. The CDR3 sequence is 15 residues long. Arm-PCR with iRepertoire HTBI primers amplified the CDR3 regions for these TCR beta libraries. One entry per CDR3 protein results from TCRdb running MiXCR on the multiplex PCR reads. There are approximately 350,000 distinct CDR3 sequences in the sample; about an eighth occur only once, and over 15% lies in the top ten. This sample was shared with a second study, whose subject was T cells in Graves' hyperthyroidism and ophthalmopathy.

The receptor's source is a woman younger than 30 with Graves disease. Material: peripheral blood mononuclear cells (PBMCs), obtained at new diagnosis, from a patient treated with antithyroid drugs. This sequence joins TRBV4-1 and TRBJ2-1; D not certain. The CDR3 DNA follows: TGCGCCAGCAGCCGATACAGCGTAGCCTACAATGAGCAGTTCTTC. Protein product: CASSRYSVAYNEQFF.